These 7 T cell receptor beta chains were all obtained from the same sample, sequenced in a study of T cell responses to AZD1222 COVID-19 vaccine. Assay used: immunoSEQ multiplex PCR; TCRdb lists only in-frame clones, some missing. This sample has about 120,000 clones; around 93% occur once, and the top ten carry 5%. The source was peripheral blood, collected 28 days after the second AZD1222 dose. Receptor source: an adult who received the AZD1222 COVID-19 vaccine.

The chain uses TRBV7-9 and TRBJ1-1; D may be TRBD1 (6 bases). The CDR3 runs to 15 residues. Germline-derived CDR1 and CDR2 are SEHNR and FQNEAQ (reference sequence). The ends were cut back, 3 bases at V and 4 bases at J, with 15 bases in the middle. CDR3 in DNA: TGTGCCAGCAGCTTCGATCCAGGGGCGGCCACTGAAGCTTTCTTT. This sequence encodes CASSFDPGAATEAFF.

The rearrangement joins TRBV15 to TRBJ1-1; D not certain. Germline V CDR1 and CDR2: LNHNV, YYDKDF (reference sequence). V lost 7 bases to trimming and J lost 3 bases, with 6 bases between them. The length of the CDR3 is 11 residues. Written as DNA, the CDR3 is TGTGCCACCATGGCTGACACTGAAGCTTTCTTT. Encoded protein: CATMADTEAFF.

This clone was seen only once. The J gene is TRBJ1-6, the V gene TRBV3-1 (or the pseudogene TRBV3-2); perhaps TRBD1 as D (5 bases). Germline V gene data show CDR1 as LGHDT and CDR2 as YNNKEL (reference sequence). V was trimmed by 1 base and J by 7 bases, leaving 11 bases between them. This CDR3 has 15 amino acids. CDR3 region: CASSQGGATNSPLHF. CDR3 sequence (DNA): TGTGCCAGCAGCCAAGGGGGCGCGACGAATTCACCCCTCCACTTT.

This sequence joins TRBV15 and TRBJ1-6; a possible D gene is TRBD1 (5 bases). The CDR3 totals 15 residues. V gave up 0 bases and J gave up 9 bases, with 12 bases separating them. Germline CDR1 and CDR2: LNHNV and YYDKDF (reference sequence). CDR3 nucleotides: TGTGCCACCAGCAGAGATCTCGGGGGGGGTTCACCCCTCCACTTT. Protein: CATSRDLGGGSPLHF.

The genes are TRBV24-1 and TRBJ1-2, with D hard to call. Trimming cost V 3 bases and J 10 bases, with 20 bases left between them. CDR1 is KGHDR, CDR2 SFDVKD, per germline. This CDR3 is built from 15 residues. The CDR3 loop is CATSDPLGRRDLYTF. The CDR3, as DNA: TGTGCCACCAGTGATCCGCTGGGCCGGAGGGATCTCTACACCTTC.

CDR3 protein: CASSLPGPEVWQYF. CDR3 nucleotide sequence: TGTGCCAGCAGCTTACCGGGGCCCGAAGTTTGGCAGTATTTT. The chain links TRBV7-2 to TRBJ2-3; the D call may be TRBD1 or TRBD2 (5 bases each). Germline V gene sequence: CDR1 SGHTA, CDR2 FQGNSA. The CDR3 spans 14 residues. The germline V and J ends were trimmed by 2 bases and 11 bases, with 17 bases remaining between them.

This clone was seen only once. This rearrangement joins TRBV5-1 to TRBJ1-2; 10 bases map to TRBD1. V lost 4 bases to trimming and J lost 5 bases; unmatched junction nucleotides: 5. Germline CDR1 is SGHRS and CDR2 is YFSETQ. This CDR3 is built from 14 residues. Here the CDR3 DNA reads TGCGCCAGCAGCCCGGGACAGGGGATGTATGGCTACACCTTC. Translating it yields CASSPGQGMYGYTF.